Included here is one TCR beta chain sequence, with context. Profiled with immunoSEQ multiplex PCR; TCRdb holds only in-frame clones, not every one. The table includes 200,000 to 250,000 clones, 70% to 90% detected once. Participants had their cohort set by participant-reported clinical history. This entry belongs to a study of blood T cell repertoires in COVID-19. The source of this sequence is a man younger than 45 who had recovered from COVID-19. Sequencing was performed on PBMCs or T cells enriched from blood (not recorded which).

The CDR3 is CASSGQGCSYEQYF. CDR3 nucleotide sequence: TGTGCCAGCAGCGGTCAGGGGTGCTCCTACGAGCAGTACTTC. This chain uses TRBV21-1 with TRBJ2-7; the table gives TRBD1 as D, unverified against the DNA. TRBV21-1 is tagged as a pseudogene. The CDR3 runs 14 residues.